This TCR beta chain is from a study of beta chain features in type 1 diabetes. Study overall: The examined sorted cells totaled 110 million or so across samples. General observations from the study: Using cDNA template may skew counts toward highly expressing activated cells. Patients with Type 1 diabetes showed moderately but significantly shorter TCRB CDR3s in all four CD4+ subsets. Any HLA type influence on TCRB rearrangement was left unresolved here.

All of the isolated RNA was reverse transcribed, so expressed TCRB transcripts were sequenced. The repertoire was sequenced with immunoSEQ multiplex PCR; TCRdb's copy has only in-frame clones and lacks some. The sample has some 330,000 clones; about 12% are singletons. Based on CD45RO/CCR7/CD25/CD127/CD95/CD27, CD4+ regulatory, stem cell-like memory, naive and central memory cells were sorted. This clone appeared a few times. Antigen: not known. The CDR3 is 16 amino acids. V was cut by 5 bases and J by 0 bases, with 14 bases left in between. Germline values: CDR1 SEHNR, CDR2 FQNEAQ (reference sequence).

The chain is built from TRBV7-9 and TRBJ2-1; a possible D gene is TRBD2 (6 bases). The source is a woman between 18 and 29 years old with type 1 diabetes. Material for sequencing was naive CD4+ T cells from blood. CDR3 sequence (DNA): TGTGCCAGCAGCCCAAGTCGGGGGACCTCCTACAATGAGCAGTTCTTC. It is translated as CASSPSRGTSYNEQFF.